These 23 T cell receptor beta chains were sequenced from one sample in a study of Ad26.COV2.S vaccination and SARS-CoV-2 variants. Assay: immunoSEQ multiplex PCR; the TCRdb copy retains only in-frame clones and omits some. The sample shows more than 300,000 clones, roughly 90% of them seen only once. Specified treatment: around 19 received Ad26.COV2.S at low or high dose, single or two shots; about 5 received placebo; per-sample allocation not given. Specimens were obtained on day 63 following the first vaccine or placebo injection. The sample was peripheral blood, taken in a trial of Ad26.COV2.S vaccine versus placebo. The receptor set was obtained from a person between 18 and 65 years old who received the Ad26.COV2.S COVID-19 vaccine or a placebo.

This rearrangement joins TRBV9 to TRBJ1-1; the match to TRBD1 covers 9 bases. The J segment lost 4 bases and the V segment lost 0 bases, leaving 7 bases of the junction unmatched. Germline V lookup: CDR1 SGDLS, CDR2 YYNGEE. This CDR3 contains 16 residues. CDR3 protein: CASSVASGTGSTEAFF. The CDR3 DNA sequence: TGTGCCAGCAGCGTAGCGTCTGGGACAGGGTCCACTGAAGCTTTCTTT.

Concerning this clone: This CDR3 is also generated by other DNA sequences in the sample. This rearrangement joins TRBV18 to TRBJ2-5; D ambiguous. CDR3 length: 11 amino acids. Germline lookup yields CDR1 KGHSH and CDR2 LQKENI. V was trimmed by 2 bases and J by 5 bases, leaving 3 bases between them. CDR3 sequence: CASSPGETQYF. The CDR3 DNA sequence: TGTGCCAGCTCACCAGGGGAGACCCAGTACTTC. The variable domain in full, with the rest retrieved from reference TRBV18 and TRBJ2-5, is NAGVMQNPRHLVRRRGQEARLRCSPMKGHSHVYWYRQLPEEGLKFMVYLQKENIIDESGMPKERFSAEFPKEGPSILRIQQVVRGDSAAYFCASSPGETQYFGPGTRLLVL.

This clone rates as medium-sized. The genes are TRBV4-3 and TRBJ2-7, with D tentatively TRBD2 (7 bases). The CDR3 is made up of 17 amino acids. The V and J ends lost 3 bases and 3 bases respectively, with 21 bases between them. Germline V CDR1 and CDR2: LGHNA, YSLEER. DNA for the CDR3: TGCGCCAGCAGCCAGGAGGGGGGGCCCGACAGAGACTACGAGCAGTACTTC. Protein: CASSQEGGPDRDYEQYF.

The chain employs TRBV15 and TRBJ1-2, with unresolved D. V was clipped by 0 bases and J by 4 bases, with 9 bases between them. This CDR3 region has 14 residues. Germline CDR1 LNHNV, CDR2 YYDKDF (reference sequence). The CDR3 spells CATSRDQGPYGYTF. The CDR3 DNA sequence: TGTGCCACCAGCAGAGATCAAGGCCCCTATGGCTACACCTTC. The whole variable domain, remainder taken from reference TRBV15 and TRBJ1-2, is DAMVIQNPRYQVTQFGKPVTLSCSQTLNHNVMYWYQQKSSQAPKLLFHYYDKDFNNEADTPDNFQSRRPNTSFCFLDIRSPGLGDTAMYLCATSRDQGPYGYTFGSGTRLTVV.

The genes are TRBV6-5 and TRBJ2-7, with D perhaps TRBD1 or TRBD2 (5 bases each). V lost 4 bases and J 0 bases, leaving 16 bases between the germline ends. CDR1 is MNHEY, CDR2 SVGAGI, per germline. There are 16 residues in the CDR3. The CDR3 sequence is CASSSGTPTNSYEQYF. In DNA, the CDR3 is TGTGCCAGCAGTTCCGGGACGCCTACGAACTCCTACGAGCAGTACTTC.

This clone is a singleton in its sample. This chain links TRBV7-3 with TRBJ1-4; 7 bases agree with TRBD1. J lost 7 bases, V lost 5 bases, and 10 bases had no gene match. From germline, CDR1 is SGHTA and CDR2 FQGTGA. The CDR3 spans 15 residues. The DNA for the CDR3 is TGTGCCAGCAGCAAAACCGGGACAGATAGTGAAAAACTGTTTTTT. Translation gives CASSKTGTDSEKLFF.

This chain uses TRBV2 with TRBJ1-3; no clear D. V was clipped by 4 bases and J by 3 bases, with 7 bases between them. There are 13 residues in the CDR3. Germline values: CDR1 SNHLY, CDR2 FYNNEI. CDR3 nucleotide sequence: TGTGCCAGCAGTGCGGACCTTGGAAACACCATATATTTT. This gives the protein CASSADLGNTIYF.

CDR3 residues: CASSPPAGVPYEQYF. Written as DNA, the CDR3 is TGTGCCAGCAGCCCTCCAGCGGGAGTCCCCTACGAGCAGTACTTC. The chain is built from TRBV28 and TRBJ2-7; 8 bases map to TRBD2. Germline lookup yields CDR1 MDHEN and CDR2 SYDVKM. The CDR3 length is 15 residues. V lost 6 bases to trimming and J lost 2 bases; unmatched junction nucleotides: 9.

The chain is built from TRBV9 and TRBJ2-5, with D hard to call. The CDR3 loop spans 13 amino acids. Looked up from germline, CDR1 is SGDLS and CDR2 is YYNGEE. V dropped 0 bases and J dropped 5 bases, with 8 bases sitting between them. This CDR3 is CASSVAVYETQYF. The CDR3 DNA is TGTGCCAGCAGCGTAGCAGTCTATGAGACCCAGTACTTC.

The chain uses TRBV7-8 and TRBJ1-1, with 12 bases matching TRBD1. The trim removed 5 bases at V and 3 bases at J, leaving 7 bases unmatched. The germline CDR1 and CDR2 sequences are SGHVS and FQNEAQ. CDR3 size: 16 residues. CDR3 nucleotide sequence: TGTGCCAGCAGCCACCGGGACAGGGGGCATCACACTGAAGCTTTCTTT. Its translation: CASSHRDRGHHTEAFF.

The rearrangement joins TRBV4-1 to TRBJ2-1, with D perhaps matching TRBD1 (6 bases). From germline, CDR1 is MGHRA and CDR2 YSYEKL. V lost 4 bases and J 3 bases, leaving 16 bases between the germline ends. This CDR3 is built from 16 residues. The CDR3 spells CASSPRDTENYNEQFF. Here the CDR3 DNA reads TGCGCCAGCAGCCCCCGGGACACCGAAAACTACAATGAGCAGTTCTTC.

The rearrangement links TRBV7-3 to TRBJ2-6; 13 bases align to TRBD2. The CDR3 totals 18 residues. Germline loops: CDR1 SGHTA, CDR2 FQGTGA. V lost 2 bases, J lost 2 bases, and 3 bases stayed unmatched. DNA for the CDR3: TGTGCCAGCAGCTTAGGACTAGCGGGAGTAGCTGGGGCCAACGTCCTGACTTTC. It codes for CASSLGLAGVAGANVLTF. Full variable domain (missing parts from reference TRBV7-3 and TRBJ2-6): GAGVSQTPSNKVTEKGKYVELRCDPISGHTALYWYRQSLGQGPEFLIYFQGTGAADDSGLPNDRFFAVRPEGSVSTLKIQRTERGDSAVYLCASSLGLAGVAGANVLTFGAGSRLTVL.

This clone has just a few counts. This chain joins TRBV9 and TRBJ1-5, with unresolved D. The V end lost 0 bases, the J end lost 3 bases, and 13 bases lay between the germline ends. Germline assignment: CDR1 SGDLS and CDR2 YYNGEE. CDR3 length: 16 residues. CDR3 DNA: TGTGCCAGCAGCGTAGAGGCGATCGATCCCAATCAGCCCCAGCATTTT. As protein: CASSVEAIDPNQPQHF.

The CDR3 protein is CASSSDSHTGELFF. As DNA, the CDR3 is TGTGCCAGCAGCTCTGACAGCCACACCGGGGAGCTGTTTTTT. The chain uses TRBV7-2 and TRBJ2-2, with D perhaps matching TRBD1 (5 bases). CDR1 is SGHTA and CDR2 is FQGNSA in the germline V gene. The V end was cut by 4 bases, the J end by 3 bases, with 9 bases between. The CDR3 is made up of 14 amino acids.

The V call is TRBV28, the J call TRBJ2-5; the match to TRBD1 covers 9 bases. This CDR3 spans 15 amino acids. Germline assignment: CDR1 MDHEN and CDR2 SYDVKM. V lost 7 bases and J lost 4; bases outside the gene matches: 10. CDR3 in DNA: TGTGCCAGCAACGCCGTGGACAGGGGTCGAGAGACCCAGTACTTC. Translation: CASNAVDRGRETQYF. The full variable domain, its missing parts supplied by reference TRBV28 and TRBJ2-5, is DVKVTQSSRYLVKRTGEKVFLECVQDMDHENMFWYRQDPGLGLRLIYFSYDVKMKEKGDIPEGYSVSREKKERFSLILESASTNQTSMYLCASNAVDRGRETQYFGPGTRLLVL.

J is TRBJ1-1 and V is TRBV11-2; 9 nucleotides agree with TRBD1. The CDR3 length is 15 residues. The V and J ends lost 5 bases and 4 bases, in that order; junction bases with no gene match: 8. Looked up from germline, CDR1 is SGHAT and CDR2 is FQNNGV. CDR3: CASSRDRDPGTEAFF. CDR3 in DNA: TGTGCCAGCAGCAGGGACAGGGATCCGGGCACTGAAGCTTTCTTT.

This clone appeared once. The CDR3 loop reads CASSPPGIHSGANVLTF. For the CDR3, the DNA is TGTGCCAGCTCACCACCGGGCATCCACTCTGGGGCCAACGTCCTGACTTTC. This chain joins TRBV18 and TRBJ2-6, with D unresolved. Per the germline V gene, CDR1 is KGHSH and CDR2 is LQKENI. This CDR3 has 17 residues. The V end lost 0 bases, the J end lost 0 bases, and 9 bases lay between the germline ends.

This clone has just one count. The J gene is TRBJ2-1, the V gene TRBV13; 8 positions match TRBD2. The length of the CDR3 is 16 residues. V was clipped by 5 bases and J by 7 bases; unmatched bases: 13. Germline lookup yields CDR1 PRHDT and CDR2 FYEKMQ (reference sequence). DNA for the CDR3: TGTGCCAGCAGCCCGCGGGGCCTAGCGGGTCGGAATGAGCAGTTCTTC. The encoded protein is CASSPRGLAGRNEQFF.

This clone was detected once. This chain connects TRBV6-1 to TRBJ2-7, with 8 nucleotides matching TRBD2. The J segment lost 5 bases and the V segment lost 3 bases, leaving 9 bases of the junction unmatched. Germline CDR1 reads MNHNS; CDR2 reads SASEGT. There are 15 residues in the CDR3. CDR3 sequence: CASSDRGGLSNEQYF. The CDR3 bases are TGTGCCAGCAGTGATCGCGGGGGGCTTTCGAACGAGCAGTACTTC.

The chain combines TRBV5-1 with TRBJ1-4; D is perhaps TRBD1 (5 bases). This CDR3 has 14 residues. CDR1 is SGHRS, CDR2 YFSETQ, per germline. Trimming took off 1 base at V and 8 bases at J, with 12 bases between the two ends. In DNA, the CDR3 is TGCGCCAGCAGCTTGCGGCAGGGCGGGGAAAAACTGTTTTTT. It codes for CASSLRQGGEKLFF.

V gene TRBV18 combines with J gene TRBJ2-7; a possible D gene is TRBD2 (6 bases). Germline V gene sequence: CDR1 KGHSH, CDR2 LQKENI. V gave up 3 bases and J gave up 7 bases, with 19 bases separating them. The CDR3 contains 15 residues. The CDR3 nucleotides read TGTGCCAGCTCACCGCCGGGACCGAGGCGGGGTGAGCAGTACTTC. Translated: CASSPPGPRRGEQYF. Variable domain in full (rest from reference TRBV18 and TRBJ2-7): NAGVMQNPRHLVRRRGQEARLRCSPMKGHSHVYWYRQLPEEGLKFMVYLQKENIIDESGMPKERFSAEFPKEGPSILRIQQVVRGDSAAYFCASSPPGPRRGEQYFGPGTRLTVT.

This clone was seen more than once but under ten times. The J gene is TRBJ2-1, the V gene TRBV4-2; D is uncertain. V was cut by 4 bases and J by 10 bases, with 14 bases left in between. Germline CDR1 is LGHNA and CDR2 is YNFKEQ. This CDR3 region has 13 residues. CDR3 protein: CASSPDKAGEQFF. CDR3 sequence (DNA): TGTGCCAGCAGCCCCGACAAAGCCGGGGAGCAGTTCTTC.

The J gene is TRBJ2-2, the V gene TRBV6-1; 10 nucleotides align to TRBD1. Germline CDR1 is MNHNS and CDR2 is SASEGT. This CDR3 comprises 16 residues. The junction had 4 bases not matched to a gene; V was cut back by 3 bases and J by 3 bases. The DNA of the CDR3 is TGTGCCAGCAGTGACCGGGACAGGGGCTACACCGGGGAGCTGTTTTTT. It specifies CASSDRDRGYTGELFF.